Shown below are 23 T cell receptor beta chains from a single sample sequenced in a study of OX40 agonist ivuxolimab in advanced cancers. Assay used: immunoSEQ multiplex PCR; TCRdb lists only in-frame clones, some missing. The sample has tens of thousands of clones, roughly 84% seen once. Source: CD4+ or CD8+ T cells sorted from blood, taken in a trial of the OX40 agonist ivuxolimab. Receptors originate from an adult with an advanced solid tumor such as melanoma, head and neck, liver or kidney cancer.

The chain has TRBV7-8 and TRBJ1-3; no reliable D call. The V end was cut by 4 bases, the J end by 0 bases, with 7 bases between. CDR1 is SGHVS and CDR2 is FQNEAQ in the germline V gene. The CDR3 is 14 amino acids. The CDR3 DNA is TGTGCCAGCAGCTCACACAGCTCTGGAAACACCATATATTTT. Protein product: CASSSHSSGNTIYF. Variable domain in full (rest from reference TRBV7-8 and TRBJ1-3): GAGVSQSPRYKVAKRGQDVALRCDPISGHVSLFWYQQALGQGPEFLTYFQNEAQLDKSGLPSDRFFAERPEGSVSTLKIQRTQQEDSAVYLCASSSHSSGNTIYFGEGSWLTVV.

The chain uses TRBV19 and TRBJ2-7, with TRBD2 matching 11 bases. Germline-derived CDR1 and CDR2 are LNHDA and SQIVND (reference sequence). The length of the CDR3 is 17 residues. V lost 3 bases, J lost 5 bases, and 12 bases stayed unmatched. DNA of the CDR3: TGTGCCAGTAGTATTGAACTCACTAGCGGGAGTCCCCACGAGCAGTACTTC. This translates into CASSIELTSGSPHEQYF. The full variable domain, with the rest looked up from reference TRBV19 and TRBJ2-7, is DGGITQSPKYLFRKEGQNVTLSCEQNLNHDAMYWYRQDPGQGLRLIYYSQIVNDFQKGDIAEGYSVSREKKESFPLTVTSAQKNPTAFYLCASSIELTSGSPHEQYFGPGTRLTVT.

Here the CDR3 reads CASSSIGDTQYF. CDR3 bases: TGTGCCAGCAGCAGTATAGGGGATACGCAGTATTTT. The chain has TRBV6-5 and TRBJ2-3; no firm D call. Germline loops: CDR1 MNHEY, CDR2 SVGAGI. This CDR3 has 12 residues. Trimming took off 6 bases at V and 6 bases at J, with 10 bases between the two ends.

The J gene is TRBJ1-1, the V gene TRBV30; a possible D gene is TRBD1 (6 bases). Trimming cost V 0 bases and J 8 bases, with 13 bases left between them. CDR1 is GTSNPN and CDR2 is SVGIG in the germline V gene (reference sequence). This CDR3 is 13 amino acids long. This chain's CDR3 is CAWSVRTAGEAFF. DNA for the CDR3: TGTGCCTGGAGTGTACGGACAGCGGGAGAAGCTTTCTTT. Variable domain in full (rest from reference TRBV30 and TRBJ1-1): SQTIHQWPATLVQPVGSPLSLECTVEGTSNPNLYWYRQAAGRGLQLLFYSVGIGQISSEVPQNLSASRPQDRQFILSSKKLLLSDSGFYLCAWSVRTAGEAFFGQGTRLTVV.

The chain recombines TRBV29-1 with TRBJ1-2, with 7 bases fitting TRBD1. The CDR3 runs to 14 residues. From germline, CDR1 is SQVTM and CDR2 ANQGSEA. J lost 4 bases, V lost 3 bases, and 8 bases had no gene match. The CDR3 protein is CSVDPGGESYGYTF. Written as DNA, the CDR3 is TGCAGCGTTGATCCAGGGGGGGAGAGCTATGGCTACACCTTC.

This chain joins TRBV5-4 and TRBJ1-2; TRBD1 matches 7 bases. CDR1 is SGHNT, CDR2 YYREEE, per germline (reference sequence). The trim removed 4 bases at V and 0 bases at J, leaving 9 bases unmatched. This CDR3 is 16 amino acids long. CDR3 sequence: CASSGRQGGPNYGYTF. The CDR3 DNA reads TGTGCCAGCAGCGGAAGACAGGGAGGCCCTAACTATGGCTACACCTTC.

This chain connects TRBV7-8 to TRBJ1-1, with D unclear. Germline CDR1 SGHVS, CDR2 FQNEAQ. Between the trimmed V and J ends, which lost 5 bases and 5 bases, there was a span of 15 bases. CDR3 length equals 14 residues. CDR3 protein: CASSVELSGTEAFF. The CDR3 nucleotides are TGTGCCAGCAGCGTAGAGTTAAGCGGGACTGAAGCTTTCTTT.

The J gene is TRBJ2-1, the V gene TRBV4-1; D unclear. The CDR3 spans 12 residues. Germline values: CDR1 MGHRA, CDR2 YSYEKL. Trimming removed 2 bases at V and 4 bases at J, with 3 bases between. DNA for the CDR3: TGCGCCAGCAGCCAAAGTTACAATGAGCAGTTCTTC. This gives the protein CASSQSYNEQFF.

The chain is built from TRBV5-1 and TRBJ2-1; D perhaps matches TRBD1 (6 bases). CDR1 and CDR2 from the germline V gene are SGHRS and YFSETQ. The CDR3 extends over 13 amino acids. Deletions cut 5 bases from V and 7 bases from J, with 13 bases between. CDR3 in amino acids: CASRVTGTNEQFF. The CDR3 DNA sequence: TGCGCCAGCAGAGTAACAGGGACAAATGAGCAGTTCTTC.

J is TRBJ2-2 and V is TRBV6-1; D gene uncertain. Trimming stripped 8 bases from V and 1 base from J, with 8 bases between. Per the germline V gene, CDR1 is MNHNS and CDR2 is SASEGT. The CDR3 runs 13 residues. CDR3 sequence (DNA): TGTGCCAGCGTCAAGGAGAACACCGGGGAGCTGTTTTTT. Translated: CASVKENTGELFF.

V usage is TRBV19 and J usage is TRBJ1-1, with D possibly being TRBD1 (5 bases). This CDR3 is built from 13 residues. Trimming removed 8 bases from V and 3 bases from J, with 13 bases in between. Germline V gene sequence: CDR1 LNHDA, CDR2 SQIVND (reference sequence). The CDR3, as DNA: TGTGCCAGTGGGGACCGTCCGGACACTGAAGCTTTCTTT. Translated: CASGDRPDTEAFF.

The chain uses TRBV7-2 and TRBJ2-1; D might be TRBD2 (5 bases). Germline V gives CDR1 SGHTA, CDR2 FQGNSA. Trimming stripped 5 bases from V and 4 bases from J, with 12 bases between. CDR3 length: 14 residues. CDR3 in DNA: TGTGCCAGCAGCGCATTAGCGCAATACAATGAGCAGTTCTTC. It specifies CASSALAQYNEQFF.

The CDR3 reads CASSTFDRRSYEQYF. The DNA of the CDR3 is TGTGCCAGCAGTACATTCGACAGGCGCTCCTACGAGCAGTACTTC. The chain links TRBV6-1 to TRBJ2-7; TRBD1 is a possible D gene (6 bases). The CDR3 consists of 15 residues. V dropped 5 bases and J dropped 0 bases, with 14 bases sitting between them. The germline gives CDR1 MNHNS, CDR2 SASEGT.

CDR3: CASSRDRQNEKLFF. The CDR3 nucleotides read TGTGCCAGCAGCCGGGACAGACAGAATGAAAAACTGTTTTTT. The chain carries TRBV11-2 and TRBJ1-4, with TRBD1 identical over 7 bases. The germline gives CDR1 SGHAT, CDR2 FQNNGV. CDR3 length: 14 residues. The trim removed 5 bases at V and 5 bases at J, leaving 5 bases unmatched.

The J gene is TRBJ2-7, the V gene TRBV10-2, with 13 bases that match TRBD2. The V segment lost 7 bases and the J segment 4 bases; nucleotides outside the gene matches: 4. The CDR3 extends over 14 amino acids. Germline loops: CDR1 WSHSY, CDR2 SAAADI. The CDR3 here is CASTPGLAGYEQYF. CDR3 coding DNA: TGCGCCAGCACCCCGGGACTAGCGGGGTACGAGCAGTACTTC.

CDR3 region: CASSLQQGIFGGYTF. The CDR3 region has the DNA TGTGCCAGCAGTTTGCAACAGGGGATCTTTGGTGGCTACACCTTC. The chain links TRBV28 to TRBJ1-2, with TRBD1 identical over 7 bases. V lost 3 bases and J lost 7; bases outside the gene matches: 11. There are 15 residues in the CDR3. Per germline, CDR1 MDHEN and CDR2 SYDVKM.

The chain's CDR3 is CASSPTEYEQYF. CDR3 nucleotide sequence: TGTGCCAGCTCACCCACAGAATACGAGCAGTACTTC. This chain links TRBV18 with TRBJ2-7; D not certain. Germline V CDR1 and CDR2: KGHSH, LQKENI. V lost 3 bases to trimming and J lost 4 bases, with 7 bases between them. This CDR3 has 12 amino acids.

CDR3 coding DNA: TGTGCCTGGGTCGGACTAGCGGGAGGGATGAACACCGGGGAGCTGTTTTTT. As protein: CAWVGLAGGMNTGELFF. The chain has TRBV30 and TRBJ2-2; 15 nucleotides line up with TRBD2. J gave up 1 base and V 5 bases, and 5 bases lay outside the gene matches. Germline-derived CDR1 and CDR2 are GTSNPN and SVGIG (reference sequence). This CDR3 spans 17 amino acids.

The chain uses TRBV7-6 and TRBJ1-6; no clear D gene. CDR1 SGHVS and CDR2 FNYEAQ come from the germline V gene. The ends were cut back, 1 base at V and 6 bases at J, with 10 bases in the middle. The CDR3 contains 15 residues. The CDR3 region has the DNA TGTGCCAGCAGCTTAGGGGGTGAACGTAATTCACCCCTCCACTTT. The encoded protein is CASSLGGERNSPLHF.

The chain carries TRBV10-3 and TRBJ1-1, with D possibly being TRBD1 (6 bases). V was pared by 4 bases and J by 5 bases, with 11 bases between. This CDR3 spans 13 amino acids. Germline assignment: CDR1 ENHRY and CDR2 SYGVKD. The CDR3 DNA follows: TGTGCCATCAGTGTTACAGGGAGGACTGAAGCTTTCTTT. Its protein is CAISVTGRTEAFF.

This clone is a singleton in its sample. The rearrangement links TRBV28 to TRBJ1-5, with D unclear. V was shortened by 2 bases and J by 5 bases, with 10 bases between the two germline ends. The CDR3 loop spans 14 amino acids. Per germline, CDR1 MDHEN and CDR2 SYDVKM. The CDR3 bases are TGTGCCAGCAGTTTACAGAGAGGAGATCAGCCCCAGCATTTT. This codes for CASSLQRGDQPQHF.

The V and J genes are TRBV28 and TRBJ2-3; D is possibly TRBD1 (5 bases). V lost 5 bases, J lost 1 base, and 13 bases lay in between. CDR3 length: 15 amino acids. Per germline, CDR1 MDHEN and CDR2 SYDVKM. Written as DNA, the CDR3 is TGTGCCAGCAGTAGGTGGCAAGGGGGCACAGATACGCAGTATTTT. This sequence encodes CASSRWQGGTDTQYF.

For the CDR3, the DNA is TGTGCCAGTACCCATTTTGGACAGGGCAAAACAAATCAGCCCCAGCATTTT. Translating it yields CASTHFGQGKTNQPQHF. The chain recombines TRBV19 with TRBJ1-5, with TRBD1 identical over 8 bases. Germline CDR1 reads LNHDA; CDR2 reads SQIVND (reference sequence). There are 17 residues in the CDR3. V shed 7 bases and J 4 bases; nucleotides not matched to a gene: 15.